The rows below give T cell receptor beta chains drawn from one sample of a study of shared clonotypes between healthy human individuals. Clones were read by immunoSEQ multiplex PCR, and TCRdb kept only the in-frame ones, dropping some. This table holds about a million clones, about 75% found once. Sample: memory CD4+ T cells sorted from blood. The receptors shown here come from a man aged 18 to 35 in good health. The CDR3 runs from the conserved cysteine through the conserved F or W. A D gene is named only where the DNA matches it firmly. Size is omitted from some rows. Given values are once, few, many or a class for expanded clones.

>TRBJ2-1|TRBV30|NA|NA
TGTGCCTGGAGTGACTGGGATGGAGGCGATGAGCAGTTCTTC
CAWSDWDGGDEQFF
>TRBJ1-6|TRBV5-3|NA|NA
TGTGCCAGAAGCCGCTCCACCGACGGACGACAAAAGGGAAATTCACCCCTCCACTTT
CARSRSTDGRQKGNSPLHF
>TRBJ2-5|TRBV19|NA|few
TGTGCCAGTAGTATAAACAGGAAAGAGACCCAGTACTTC
CASSINRKETQYF
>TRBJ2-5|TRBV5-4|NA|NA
TGTGCCAGCAGCTTAGGTCAGGGCCAAGAGACCCAGTACTTC
CASSLGQGQETQYF
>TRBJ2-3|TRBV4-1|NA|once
TGCGCCAGCAGCCAAGTAATCGCGGGGGCTAGCACAGATACGCAGTATTTT
CASSQVIAGASTDTQYF
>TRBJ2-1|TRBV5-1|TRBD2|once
TGCGCCAGCAGCTTGGGCACTAGCGTCTCCTACAATGAGCAGTTCTTC
CASSLGTSVSYNEQFF
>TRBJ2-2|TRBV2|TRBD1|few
TGTGCCAGCAGTCCAAAGACAGGGTACACCGGGGAGCTGTTTTTT
CASSPKTGYTGELFF
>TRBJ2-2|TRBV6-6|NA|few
TGTGCCAGCACTAGCGAGCGTCCGGGGACCGGGGAGCTGTTTTTT
CASTSERPGTGELFF
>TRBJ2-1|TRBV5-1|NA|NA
TGCGCCAGCAGCTTAGGGGTTCGGAACAATGAGCAGTTCTTC
CASSLGVRNNEQFF
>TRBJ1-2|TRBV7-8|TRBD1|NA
TGTGCCAGCAGCTTCCAGGGGGCCCAGAGGTATGGCTACACCTTC
CASSFQGAQRYGYTF
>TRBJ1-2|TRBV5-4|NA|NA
TGTGCCAGCAGCTCAGCCGTACATGGCTACACCTTC
CASSSAVHGYTF
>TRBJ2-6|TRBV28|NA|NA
TGTGCCAGCGACACCCACTCTGGGGCCAACGTCCTGACTTTC
CASDTHSGANVLTF
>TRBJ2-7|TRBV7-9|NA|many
TGTGCCAGCAGCCCTACCAGTGAGGGCTCCTACGAGCAGTACTTC
CASSPTSEGSYEQYF
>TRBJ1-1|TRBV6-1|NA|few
TGTGCCAGCAGTGAGTCTTTCAGTCCGGGCTCGGGAGCTTTCTTT
CASSESFSPGSGAFF
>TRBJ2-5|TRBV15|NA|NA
TGTGCCACCAGCAGAGGTCCCGACGCGCAAGAGACCCAGTACTTC
CATSRGPDAQETQYF
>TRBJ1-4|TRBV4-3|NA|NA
TGCGCCAGCAGCCAAGAATTTGGGCCTTTCCCAAATGAAAAACTGTTTTTT
CASSQEFGPFPNEKLFF
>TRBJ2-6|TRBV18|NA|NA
TGTGCCAGCTCACCATTGGGGGGCGAGGCCAACGTCCTGACTTTC
CASSPLGGEANVLTF
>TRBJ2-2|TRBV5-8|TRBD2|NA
TGTGCCAGCAGCACCTCCTCTAGCGGGGGGTCAAACACCGGGGAGCTGTTTTTT
CASSTSSSGGSNTGELFF
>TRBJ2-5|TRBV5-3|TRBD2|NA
TGTGCCAGAAGCTCGAGTCAACTAGCGGATAAACAAGAGACCCAGTACTTC
CARSSSQLADKQETQYF
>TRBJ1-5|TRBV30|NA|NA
TGTGCCTGGACAGAGTCTCTGGGTCAGCCCCAGCATTTT
CAWTESLGQPQHF
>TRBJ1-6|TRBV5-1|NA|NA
TGCGCCAGCAGCAAGTGGTTGGGGGCGCAGGACTATAATTCACCCCTCCACTTT
CASSKWLGAQDYNSPLHF
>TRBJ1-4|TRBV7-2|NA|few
TGTGCCAGCAGCTTAGGGGTAGGAAGGGCAAAACTGTTTTTT
CASSLGVGRAKLFF
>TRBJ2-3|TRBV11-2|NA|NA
TGTGCCAGCAGCTTAGATATAACTCTGGCCCCCACAGATACGCAGTATTTT
CASSLDITLAPTDTQYF
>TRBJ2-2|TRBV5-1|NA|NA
TGCGCCAGCAGCTTGGCCGGGGTTTCGAACACCGGGGAGCTGTTTTTT
CASSLAGVSNTGELFF
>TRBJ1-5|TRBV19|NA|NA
TGTGCCAGTAGTATAGCTGCCTCTACTCTGGGTCAGCCCCAGCATTTT
CASSIAASTLGQPQHF
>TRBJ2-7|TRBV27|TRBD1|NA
TGTGCCAGCAGTTTCGGGACAGGTCTCGCCAGCTCCTACGAGCAGTACTTC
CASSFGTGLASSYEQYF
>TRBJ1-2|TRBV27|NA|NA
TGTGCCAGCAGTTTATCGAGGGGGGAATATGGCTACACCTTC
CASSLSRGEYGYTF
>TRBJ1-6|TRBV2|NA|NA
TGTGCCAGCACGGGGAGGGAGGCTTCACCCCTCCACTTT
CASTGREASPLHF
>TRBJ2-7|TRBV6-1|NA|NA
TGTGCCAGCAGTTCCTCAGGGGAAGTGCAGTACTTC
CASSSSGEVQYF
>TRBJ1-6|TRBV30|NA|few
TGTGCCTGGAGATTGAGCTCCTATAATTCACCCCTCCACTTT
CAWRLSSYNSPLHF
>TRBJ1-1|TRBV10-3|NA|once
TGTGCCAGTGAGGGACATACGAACACTGAAGCTTTCTTT
CASEGHTNTEAFF
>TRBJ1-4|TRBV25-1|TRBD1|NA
TGTGCCAGCAACCCGACAGGGGGCTCTGGAAAACTGTTTTTT
CASNPTGGSGKLFF
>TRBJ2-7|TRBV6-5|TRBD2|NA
TGTGCCAGCAGCCGTAGCGGGAGCTCCGAGCAGTACTTC
CASSRSGSSEQYF
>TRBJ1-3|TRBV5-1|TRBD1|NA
TGCGCCAGCAGCCAGGGACGGACAGGCTCTGGAAACACCATATATTTT
CASSQGRTGSGNTIYF
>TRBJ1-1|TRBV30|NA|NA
TGTGCCTGGGTAAACAGTGGACGGAAAGCTTTCTTT
CAWVNSGRKAFF
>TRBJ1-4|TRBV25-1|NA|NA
TGTGCCAGCACAGGGGACCCCATGAGTGAAAAACTGTTTTTT
CASTGDPMSEKLFF
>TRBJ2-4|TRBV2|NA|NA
TGTGCCAGCAGTGAGAACGGAGGAGCCAAAAACATTCAGTACTTC
CASSENGGAKNIQYF
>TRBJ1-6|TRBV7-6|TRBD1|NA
TGTGCCAGCAGCTCTGGGACAGTTAATTCACCCCTCCACTTT
CASSSGTVNSPLHF
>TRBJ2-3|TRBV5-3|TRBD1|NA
TGTGCCAGAAGCCATGACAGGGACCCCACAGATACGCAGTATTTT
CARSHDRDPTDTQYF
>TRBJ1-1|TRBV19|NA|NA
TGTGCCAGTAGTATAGGTGGGTTGGGGAACACTGAAGCTTTCTTT
CASSIGGLGNTEAFF
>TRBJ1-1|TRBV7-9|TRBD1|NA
TGTGCCAGCAGACTGGGGACAGGGAATAAAGCTTTCTTT
CASRLGTGNKAFF
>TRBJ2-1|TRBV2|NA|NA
TGTGCCAGCAATGGCCTCGGGGTAAGCAGCAATGAGCAGTTCTTC
CASNGLGVSSNEQFF
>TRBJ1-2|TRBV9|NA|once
TGTGCCAGCAGCGCCCTGGACGGATCTCGGATAGGCTACACCTTC
CASSALDGSRIGYTF
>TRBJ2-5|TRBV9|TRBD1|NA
TGTGCCAGCAGGGGACAGGGAAAAGGGGAGACCCAGTACTTC
CASRGQGKGETQYF
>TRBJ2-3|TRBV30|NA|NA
TGTGCCTGGGGGTCGGATTACACAGATACGCAGTATTTT
CAWGSDYTDTQYF
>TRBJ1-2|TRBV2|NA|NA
TGTGCCAGCAGTGAAGCAGGCAGACATGGCTACACCTTC
CASSEAGRHGYTF
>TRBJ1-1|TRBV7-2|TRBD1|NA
TGTGCCAGCAGCTTCCTTACAGGGGGCGCGAACACTGAAGCTTTCTTT
CASSFLTGGANTEAFF
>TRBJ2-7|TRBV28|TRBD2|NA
TGTGCCAGCAGTCCCACCCAAGCGGGAGGGCTCTACGAGCAGTACTTC
CASSPTQAGGLYEQYF
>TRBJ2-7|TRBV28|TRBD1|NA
TGTGCCAGCAGTTGGACAGGGGGCCGTTACGAGCAGTACTTC
CASSWTGGRYEQYF
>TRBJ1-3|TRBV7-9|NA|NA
TGTGCCAGCAGCTTCCCGGGGGACCCTGACTCTGGAAACACCATATATTTT
CASSFPGDPDSGNTIYF
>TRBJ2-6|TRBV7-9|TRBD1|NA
TGTGCCAGCAGCCGAGGGGGACAGGGTTCTGGGGCCAACGTCCTGACTTTC
CASSRGGQGSGANVLTF
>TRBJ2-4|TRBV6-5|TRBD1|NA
TGTGCCAGCAGTTACTCCCCGGGACAGGACTTAAACATTCAGTACTTC
CASSYSPGQDLNIQYF
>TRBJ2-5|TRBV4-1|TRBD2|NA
TGCGCCAGCAGCCAAGCCCCGGGAGGCCAGGTGACCCAGTACTTC
CASSQAPGGQVTQYF
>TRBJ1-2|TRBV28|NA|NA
TGTGCCAGCAACCTAAGGGCTAATGGCTACACCTTC
CASNLRANGYTF